Each of the 23 T cell receptor beta chains below was sequenced from the same sample in a study of early T cells in non-severe SARS-CoV-2 infection. A single record per CDR3 protein comes from TCRdb applying MiXCR to the 5' RACE reads. The sample yields roughly 97,000 distinct CDR3 sequences, about 11% seen once. The sample here was whole blood, taken at baseline. The origin of the receptors is an adult who was a healthcare worker with PCR-confirmed SARS-CoV-2 infection or an uninfected control (not recorded which).

This clonotype has at least ten counts. The rearrangement joins TRBV6-5 to TRBJ1-3; the D is unclear. The CDR3 consists of 15 residues. CDR1 and CDR2 from the germline V gene are MNHEY and SVGAGI. V was pared by 0 bases and J by 0 bases, with 6 bases between. This CDR3 is CASSYSYGSGNTIYF. The CDR3 DNA sequence: TGTGCCAGCAGTTACTCGTACGGCTCTGGAAACACCATATATTTT.

This clonotype showed up just a few times. The J gene is TRBJ2-1, the V gene TRBV20-1, with 15 bases that match TRBD2. The CDR3 spans 18 residues. CDR1 and CDR2 (germline): DFQATT, SNEGSKA (reference sequence). V shed 6 bases, J shed 0 bases, and the junction held 9 bases outside the gene matches. The CDR3 DNA follows: TGCAGTGCCGTACCGGGACTAGCGGGAGGTCTCTCCTACAATGAGCAGTTCTTC. This encodes CSAVPGLAGGLSYNEQFF.

There are a few counts of this clonotype. The chain couples TRBV20-1 to TRBJ2-7; the D gene is possibly TRBD2 (6 bases). Trimming stripped 6 bases from V and 2 bases from J, with 11 bases between. CDR1 and CDR2 (germline): DFQATT, SNEGSKA (reference sequence). The CDR3 is 12 amino acids. CDR3 protein: CSAAAGTYEQYF. In nucleotides, the CDR3 is TGCAGTGCCGCCGCGGGAACCTACGAGCAGTACTTC.

CDR3 sequence: CSAEPPSGLGTDTQYF. The CDR3 DNA reads as TGCAGCGCTGAGCCCCCCTCAGGACTGGGCACAGATACGCAGTATTTT. V gene TRBV29-1 combines with J gene TRBJ2-3; maybe TRBD2 (5 bases). V lost 7 bases and J lost 1, with 21 bases in between. Germline loops: CDR1 SQVTM, CDR2 ANQGSEA. The CDR3 runs to 16 residues.

In this sample, this clonotype turned up many times. J is TRBJ2-5 and V is TRBV14, with 11 positions matching TRBD2. Germline V gene data show CDR1 as SGHDN and CDR2 as FVKESK. Trimming took 2 bases from V and 5 from J; bases not matched to a gene: 10. This CDR3 is built from 17 residues. Written as DNA, the CDR3 is TGTGCCAGCAGCCAACCACGACTAGCGGGATTCCGGGAGACCCAGTACTTC. It codes for CASSQPRLAGFRETQYF. The whole variable domain, filled in from reference TRBV14 and TRBJ2-5, reads EAGVTQFPSHSVIEKGQTVTLRCDPISGHDNLYWYRRVMGKEIKFLLHFVKESKQDESGMPNNRFLAERTGGTYSTLKVQPAELEDSGVYFCASSQPRLAGFRETQYFGPGTRLLVL.

The chain combines TRBV3-1 with TRBJ2-7; no reliable D call. CDR1 is LGHDT, CDR2 YNNKEL, per germline (reference sequence). The CDR3 loop spans 19 amino acids. V shed 0 bases and J shed 0 bases, with 21 bases lying between them. CDR3 sequence (DNA): TGTGCCAGCAGCCAAGATTTGTCGGGCGCGGCGACCCTCTCCTACGAGCAGTACTTC. It yields the protein CASSQDLSGAATLSYEQYF.

This clonotype was detected a few times. The J gene is TRBJ2-3, the V gene TRBV4-3, with 8 nucleotides matching TRBD2. The CDR3 contains 17 residues. V lost 0 bases to trimming and J lost 4 bases; unmatched junction nucleotides: 9. Germline values: CDR1 LGHNA, CDR2 YSLEER. In DNA form, the CDR3 reads TGCGCCAGCAGCCAAGATTGGGGCCGGCGGGAGGCAGATACGCAGTATTTT. It is translated as CASSQDWGRREADTQYF.

The rearrangement joins TRBV2 to TRBJ2-1; no definite D call. The V and J ends lost 7 bases and 0 bases respectively, with 13 bases between them. The CDR3 covers 15 residues. Germline V lookup: CDR1 SNHLY, CDR2 FYNNEI. CDR3 loop: CASIGFSSSYNEQFF. CDR3 nucleotide sequence: TGTGCCAGCATTGGCTTCTCGAGCTCCTACAATGAGCAGTTCTTC.

The chain combines TRBV2 with TRBJ2-7; D unclear. The CDR3 totals 14 residues. The germline V and J ends were trimmed by 7 bases and 3 bases, with 16 bases remaining between them. Germline-derived CDR1 and CDR2 are SNHLY and FYNNEI. The CDR3 loop is CASTPRPEYYEQYF. In DNA form, the CDR3 reads TGTGCCAGCACCCCCCGTCCAGAGTACTACGAGCAGTACTTC. The variable domain in full, with the rest retrieved from reference TRBV2 and TRBJ2-7, is EPEVTQTPSHQVTQMGQEVILRCVPISNHLYFYWYRQILGQKVEFLVSFYNNEISEKSEIFDDQFSVERPDGSNFTLKIRSTKLEDSAMYFCASTPRPEYYEQYFGPGTRLTVT.

Ten or more counts support this clonotype. CDR3 region: CASSQGQGPLHF. CDR3 nucleotides: TGTGCCAGCAGCCAAGGGCAGGGACCCCTCCACTTT. V and J are TRBV3-1 and TRBJ1-6; the D gene is possibly TRBD1 (5 bases). Per germline, CDR1 LGHDT and CDR2 YNNKEL (reference sequence). V dropped 1 base and J dropped 12 bases, with 7 bases sitting between them. The CDR3 runs to 12 residues.

This clonotype occurred many times. The chain links TRBV28 to TRBJ2-7, with D maybe TRBD2 (6 bases). This CDR3 has 13 amino acids. Deletions cut 5 bases from V and 6 bases from J, with 14 bases between. CDR1 is MDHEN, CDR2 SYDVKM, per germline. The CDR3 nucleotides read TGTGCCAGCAGTCCGCCGACTAGTACCGAGCAGTACTTC. This translates into CASSPPTSTEQYF.

This chain joins TRBV19 and TRBJ2-1; D is unresolved. The ends were cut back, 5 bases at V and 4 bases at J, with 6 bases in the middle. The CDR3 runs to 12 residues. CDR1 is LNHDA and CDR2 is SQIVND in the germline V gene (reference sequence). CDR3 protein: CASSDTYNEQFF. CDR3 DNA sequence: TGTGCCAGTAGTGACACTTACAATGAGCAGTTCTTC.

On this clonotype itself: Germline and junction disagree at one end, which may indicate a read error. The rearrangement links TRBV18 to TRBJ1-4; the D is unclear. The CDR3 totals 13 residues. Germline-derived CDR1 and CDR2 are KGHSH and LQKENI. The CDR3 DNA follows: TGTGCCAGCTCAACACCAACTAATGAAAAACTGTTTTTT. Its protein is CASSTPTNEKLFF.

The sample holds many counts of this clonotype. The chain uses TRBV4-2 and TRBJ1-2; D is undetermined. The V and J ends lost 1 base and 2 bases respectively, with 11 bases between them. Germline CDR1 is LGHNA and CDR2 is YNFKEQ. This CDR3 contains 15 residues. The CDR3 DNA is TGTGCCAGCAGCCAAGGCCCTCGGGAGAACTATGGCTACACCTTC. Protein product: CASSQGPRENYGYTF.

V gene TRBV10-3 combines with J gene TRBJ1-1; D gene uncertain. This CDR3 contains 13 residues. Trimming left V 10 bases short and J 0 bases short, with 12 bases between. The germline CDR1 and CDR2 sequences are ENHRY and SYGVKD. The CDR3 is CATQVSLNTEAFF. The CDR3 DNA reads as TGTGCCACCCAGGTATCGCTGAACACTGAAGCTTTCTTT.

This clonotype has only a few counts. The V gene is TRBV19, the J gene TRBJ2-1; D gene uncertain. Per germline, CDR1 LNHDA and CDR2 SQIVND (reference sequence). The CDR3 length is 15 residues. Trimming shortened V by 7 bases and J by 3 bases, and 16 bases separated the two germline ends. The CDR3 coding sequence is TGTGCCAGTATTAATCGCAAGCGATTCTACAATGAGCAGTTCTTC. Amino acids: CASINRKRFYNEQFF.

Only a few counts were recorded for this clonotype. V and J are TRBV11-2 and TRBJ2-5; unclear D gene. CDR1 is SGHAT and CDR2 is FQNNGV in the germline V gene. The germline V and J ends were trimmed by 1 base and 4 bases, with 10 bases remaining between them. The CDR3 is 14 amino acids. CDR3 protein: CASSLASSRETQYF. Written as DNA, the CDR3 is TGTGCCAGCAGCTTAGCCTCGTCCCGAGAGACCCAGTACTTC.

The chain joins TRBV11-2 to TRBJ1-3; D gene unclear. The CDR3 has 15 amino acids. The V end lost 5 bases, the J end lost 2 bases, and 13 bases lay between the germline ends. Germline-derived CDR1 and CDR2 are SGHAT and FQNNGV. CDR3 protein: CASSPNAAPGNTIYF. DNA of the CDR3: TGTGCCAGCAGCCCAAATGCTGCACCTGGAAACACCATATATTTT.

This clonotype was picked up a small number of times. The chain carries TRBV6-1 and TRBJ1-1; maybe TRBD1 (5 bases). V lost 3 bases and J 11 bases, leaving 10 bases between the germline ends. Germline lookup yields CDR1 MNHNS and CDR2 SASEGT. The CDR3 contains 11 residues. CDR3 loop: CASSERGVAFF. CDR3 DNA sequence: TGTGCCAGCAGTGAGCGGGGGGTCGCTTTCTTT.

This clonotype was observed many times. The chain has TRBV20-1 and TRBJ1-2; a weak D match, TRBD1 (6 bases). The CDR3 is 12 amino acids. V lost 1 base, J lost 8 bases, and 11 bases lay in between. Germline values: CDR1 DFQATT, CDR2 SNEGSKA (reference sequence). Here the CDR3 reads CSARAGGRGYTF. DNA for the CDR3: TGCAGTGCTAGAGCCGGGGGCAGAGGCTACACCTTC.

This clonotype has at least ten counts. This rearrangement joins TRBV5-1 to TRBJ2-3; D is ambiguous. This CDR3 spans 15 amino acids. The germline V gene encodes CDR1 SGHRS and CDR2 YFSETQ. The ends were cut back, 0 bases at V and 0 bases at J, with 8 bases in the middle. The CDR3 spells CASSLGQTSTDTQYF. CDR3 nucleotides: TGCGCCAGCAGCTTGGGACAAACTAGCACAGATACGCAGTATTTT.

This clonotype has more than one count but fewer than ten. The CDR3 region is CASSRDMKVNYNSPLHF. CDR3 DNA: TGTGCCAGCAGTCGTGACATGAAGGTCAACTATAATTCACCCCTCCACTTT. V is TRBV14 and J is TRBJ1-6; D gene unclear. The V end was cut by 6 bases, the J end by 3 bases, with 18 bases between. This CDR3 comprises 17 residues. The germline V gene has CDR1 SGHDN and CDR2 FVKESK.

The chain links TRBV7-2 to TRBJ2-7, with 7 bases fitting TRBD1. The CDR3 contains 14 residues. V lost 6 bases, J lost 2 bases, and 7 bases stayed unmatched. The germline V gene has CDR1 SGHTA and CDR2 FQGNSA. The DNA of the CDR3 is TGTGCCAGCAGGGCAGGGGGATCCACCTACGAGCAGTACTTC. This translates into CASRAGGSTYEQYF.